One sample yielded the 7 T cell receptor beta chains listed below, sequenced in a study of blood T cell repertoires in COVID-19. Method: immunoSEQ multiplex PCR; TCRdb's copy keeps in-frame clones and lacks some. Seen here are 65,000 to 90,000 clones, roughly 89% observed once, and the top ten hold approximately 8.3%. The sample consisted of peripheral blood. The receptors here all came from a young man with acute or convalescent COVID-19.

The genes are TRBV11-2 and TRBJ1-1; D is unresolved. The V end was cut by 1 base, the J end by 2 bases, with 14 bases between. The CDR3 has 16 amino acids. Germline lookup yields CDR1 SGHAT and CDR2 FQNNGV. As DNA, the CDR3 is TGTGCCAGCAGCTTAGTCCCAGGCGGGGTAAACACTGAAGCTTTCTTT. Protein product: CASSLVPGGVNTEAFF.

For this clone: Its ends do not fully match the called genes, so a read error is possible. The J gene is TRBJ2-1, the V gene TRBV7-7, with TRBD1 matching 7 bases. Germline-derived CDR1 and CDR2 are SSHAT and FNYEAQ (reference sequence). The CDR3 runs to 15 residues. The CDR3 DNA is TGTGCTAGCAGCTTAGTCCCGGGCAGGGGGAATGAGCAGTTCTTC. Encoded protein: CASSLVPGRGNEQFF.

The rearrangement uses TRBV7-3 and TRBJ2-1; 12 nucleotides agree with TRBD2. CDR1 is SGHTA, CDR2 FQGTGA, per germline. This CDR3 has 17 residues. The ends lost 5 bases at V and 8 bases at J; junction bases unmatched: 13. The DNA of the CDR3 is TGTGCCAGCAGCCCCACACTAGCGGGAGGACCGGGCCATGAGCAGTTCTTC. Amino acid sequence: CASSPTLAGGPGHEQFF. The full variable domain, rest sourced from reference TRBV7-3 and TRBJ2-1, is GAGVSQTPSNKVTEKGKYVELRCDPISGHTALYWYRQSLGQGPEFLIYFQGTGAADDSGLPNDRFFAVRPEGSVSTLKIQRTERGDSAVYLCASSPTLAGGPGHEQFFGPGTRLTVL.

The chain carries TRBV6-2 or TRBV6-3 and TRBJ2-7; a possible D gene is TRBD1 (5 bases). The V end lost 0 bases, the J end lost 6 bases, and 15 bases lay between the germline ends. CDR1 and CDR2 from the germline V gene are MNHEY and SVGEGT. The CDR3 has 15 residues. The CDR3 sequence: CASSYSLQGQREQYF. CDR3 coding DNA: TGTGCCAGCAGTTACTCGCTCCAGGGCCAACGCGAGCAGTACTTC.

V usage is TRBV6-5 and J usage is TRBJ2-1, with TRBD2 matching 10 bases. The CDR3 consists of 16 residues. The germline CDR1 and CDR2 sequences are MNHEY and SVGAGI. V lost 3 bases to trimming and J lost 5 bases; unmatched junction nucleotides: 7. The CDR3 sequence: CASSYSSGSSNNEQFF. The CDR3 DNA follows: TGTGCCAGCAGTTATTCTAGCGGGAGTTCCAACAATGAGCAGTTCTTC.

V and J are TRBV5-4 and TRBJ2-3, with TRBD2 matching over 7 bases. The CDR3 totals 18 residues. Germline-derived CDR1 and CDR2 are SGHNT and YYREEE (reference sequence). V lost 3 bases to trimming and J lost 3 bases; unmatched junction nucleotides: 16. DNA for the CDR3: TGTGCCAGCAGCTGGGACCGACGGACGGGGGGAGCAACAGATACGCAGTATTTT. Amino acid sequence: CASSWDRRTGGATDTQYF.

The V call is TRBV27, the J call TRBJ2-1, with 7 nucleotides matching TRBD1. There are 15 residues in the CDR3. Trimming at V came to 2 bases and at J to 3 bases, leaving 4 bases not matched to a gene. Germline CDR1 is MNHEY and CDR2 is SMNVEV (reference sequence). CDR3 sequence: CASSLGPGGYNEQFF. CDR3 in DNA: TGTGCCAGCAGTTTAGGCCCAGGGGGCTACAATGAGCAGTTCTTC.